This passage covers 2 T cell receptor beta chains from one sample sequenced in a study of T cell responses to AZD1222 COVID-19 vaccine. Using immunoSEQ multiplex PCR, the repertoire was profiled, and TCRdb retains in-frame clones only, with some absent. The data contain some 130,000 clones, 75% to 90% of them singletons. The sequences come from peripheral blood, collected on day 0 of AZD1222 vaccination. The receptors originated from an adult in good health.

The V and J genes are TRBV5-6 and TRBJ2-7, with D perhaps matching TRBD2 (5 bases). Deletions cut 4 bases from V and 3 bases from J, with 8 bases between. CDR1 SGHDT and CDR2 YYEEEE come from the germline V gene. The CDR3 contains 12 residues. The CDR3 bases are TGTGCCAGCAGCGGGAGTAGCTACGAGCAGTACTTC. Translated, it gives CASSGSSYEQYF. The variable domain in full, completed from reference TRBV5-6 and TRBJ2-7, reads DAGVTQSPTHLIKTRGQQVTLRCSPKSGHDTVSWYQQALGQGPQFIFQYYEEEERQRGNFPDRFSGHQFPNYSSELNVNALLLGDSALYLCASSGSSYEQYFGPGTRLTVT.

The chain carries TRBV6-1 and TRBJ2-5; tentatively, D is TRBD2 (6 bases). V lost 3 bases, J lost 2 bases, and 16 bases lay in between. Germline V gene lookup returns CDR1 MNHNS and CDR2 SASEGT. The CDR3 consists of 16 residues. CDR3 amino acids: CASSDPGGVLQETQYF. Written as DNA, the CDR3 is TGTGCCAGCAGTGACCCCGGAGGGGTGTTGCAAGAGACCCAGTACTTC.